Following are 19 T cell receptor beta chains from one sample sequenced in a study of cytomegalovirus exposure and HLA in healthy donors. This table comes from immunoSEQ multiplex PCR, and its TCRdb copy is limited to in-frame clones, with some not included. The profile shows about 140,000 clones, about 80% of them singletons. Sequencing used PBMCs. The receptors come from a man aged 25 to 40 in good health and CMV-seropositive.

V and J are TRBV7-3 and TRBJ1-1; 8 positions match TRBD1. V was pared by 5 bases and J by 6 bases, with 11 bases of the junction left unmatched. The CDR3 consists of 15 residues. The V gene's germline CDR1 is SGHTA and CDR2 FQGTGA. The DNA of the CDR3 is TGTGCCAGCAGCAAAGGACAGGGAGGCGAGGCTGAAGCTTTCTTT. It specifies CASSKGQGGEAEAFF.

V usage is TRBV2 and J usage is TRBJ1-1; 7 positions match TRBD1. Germline V gene sequence: CDR1 SNHLY, CDR2 FYNNEI. V trimming: 10 bases; J trimming: 0 bases; junction bases outside the gene matches: 14. The CDR3 sequence is 16 residues long. CDR3 nucleotides: TGTGCCACCAATCCAGACCGGACAGGCCTGAACACTGAAGCTTTCTTT. It codes for CATNPDRTGLNTEAFF. Using reference TRBV2 and TRBJ1-1 for the parts outside the CDR3, the full variable domain is EPEVTQTPSHQVTQMGQEVILRCVPISNHLYFYWYRQILGQKVEFLVSFYNNEISEKSEIFDDQFSVERPDGSNFTLKIRSTKLEDSAMYFCATNPDRTGLNTEAFFGQGTRLTVV.

This chain joins TRBV25-1 and TRBJ2-2; D not certain. The CDR3 spans 15 residues. CDR1 is MGHDK, CDR2 SYGVNS, per germline. With 5 bases removed from V and 2 bases from J, the gap between germline ends came to 12 bases. This CDR3 reads CASSSLTTNTGELFF. In DNA form, the CDR3 reads TGTGCCAGCAGTAGCCTGACAACTAACACCGGGGAGCTGTTTTTT.

The V gene is TRBV29-1, the J gene TRBJ1-1; D perhaps matches TRBD1 (5 bases). The V gene's germline CDR1 is SQVTM and CDR2 ANQGSEA. CDR3 length: 13 amino acids. Trimming left V 8 bases short and J 5 bases short, with 18 bases between. The CDR3 here is CSLPPRGGTEAFF. The CDR3 bases are TGCAGCCTACCTCCCCGTGGGGGGACTGAAGCTTTCTTT.

V is TRBV4-3 and J is TRBJ1-3, with a weak D call TRBD1 (5 bases). This CDR3 contains 16 residues. Trimming took off 3 bases at V and 0 bases at J, with 12 bases between the two ends. Germline values: CDR1 LGHNA, CDR2 YSLEER. CDR3 protein: CASSHLLQDSGNTIYF. In DNA form, the CDR3 reads TGCGCCAGCAGCCATCTACTACAGGACTCTGGAAACACCATATATTTT.

The chain couples TRBV2 to TRBJ2-1, with 16 bases aligning to TRBD2. Germline-derived CDR1 and CDR2 are SNHLY and FYNNEI. This CDR3 has 18 amino acids. Trimming removed 8 bases from V and 0 bases from J; junction bases left unmatched: 7. The CDR3 DNA is TGTGCCAGCCTGTCCGGGACTAGCGGGAGGGCCTCCTACAATGAGCAGTTCTTC. Residues: CASLSGTSGRASYNEQFF.

The chain employs TRBV15 and TRBJ2-1, with D perhaps TRBD2 (6 bases). Per germline, CDR1 LNHNV and CDR2 YYDKDF (reference sequence). The CDR3 is 15 residues long. V lost 0 bases and J lost 8, with 14 bases in between. CDR3 amino acids: CATSRDRQGGDEQFF. The CDR3 coding sequence is TGTGCCACCAGCAGAGATCGCCAGGGAGGCGATGAGCAGTTCTTC.

This chain connects TRBV5-5 to TRBJ2-6, with a tentative D call TRBD1 (7 bases). The germline V gene has CDR1 SGHKS and CDR2 YYEKEE (reference sequence). V shed 5 bases and J shed 0 bases, with 12 bases lying between them. This CDR3 region has 16 residues. The CDR3 DNA reads TGTGCCAGCAGGCGGGACAGCAGCTCTGGGGCCAACGTCCTGACTTTC. Amino acids: CASRRDSSSGANVLTF.

The table lists this clone with a few counts. The rearrangement joins TRBV2 to TRBJ1-2, with D possibly being TRBD1 (5 bases). This CDR3 spans 14 amino acids. Trimming cost V 6 bases and J 3 bases, with 14 bases left between them. Germline assignment: CDR1 SNHLY and CDR2 FYNNEI. This chain's CDR3 is CASRVTGADYGYTF. CDR3 nucleotide sequence: TGTGCCAGCAGAGTAACAGGTGCCGACTATGGCTACACCTTC.

The genes are TRBV5-6 and TRBJ2-1, with 9 bases matching TRBD2. The germline V gene has CDR1 SGHDT and CDR2 YYEEEE. The CDR3 covers 15 residues. Germline trimming cut 2 bases from V and 4 bases from J; bases unmatched to any gene: 4. The CDR3 here is CASSFFAGGYNEQFF. CDR3 DNA: TGTGCCAGCAGCTTTTTCGCGGGGGGGTACAATGAGCAGTTCTTC.

The J gene is TRBJ1-1, the V gene TRBV6-6; 7 nucleotides align to TRBD1. Per the germline V gene, CDR1 is MNHNY and CDR2 is SVGAGI (reference sequence). Trimming removed 5 bases from V and 3 bases from J; junction bases left unmatched: 6. The CDR3 runs to 14 residues. In DNA form, the CDR3 reads TGTGCCAGCAGTCAAGGGACAGTTGACACTGAAGCTTTCTTT. Its translation: CASSQGTVDTEAFF.

V usage is TRBV2 and J usage is TRBJ1-2; TRBD1 matches 12 bases. Germline assignment: CDR1 SNHLY and CDR2 FYNNEI. V trimming: 5 bases; J trimming: 8 bases; junction bases outside the gene matches: 9. The CDR3 spans 15 residues. The CDR3 region has the DNA TGTGCCAGCAGTTTCTCCGGGACAGGGGGCGGAGGCTACACCTTC. Translated: CASSFSGTGGGGYTF. The complete variable domain, with remaining parts taken from reference TRBV2 and TRBJ1-2, reads EPEVTQTPSHQVTQMGQEVILRCVPISNHLYFYWYRQILGQKVEFLVSFYNNEISEKSEIFDDQFSVERPDGSNFTLKIRSTKLEDSAMYFCASSFSGTGGGGYTFGSGTRLTVV.

J is TRBJ2-1 and V is TRBV5-1; 7 nucleotides agree with TRBD2. The CDR3 extends over 14 amino acids. Trimming at V came to 4 bases and at J to 2 bases, leaving 3 bases not matched to a gene. Per germline, CDR1 SGHRS and CDR2 YFSETQ. The CDR3 region has the DNA TGCGCCAGCAGCGGGGCGGGGGCCTACAATGAGCAGTTCTTC. Protein sequence: CASSGAGAYNEQFF.

Notes on this clone: A junction end diverges from the germline sequence, so it may reflect a read error. The V gene is TRBV11-1, the J gene TRBJ2-7; the match to TRBD1 covers 11 bases. Germline V gene data show CDR1 as SGHAT and CDR2 as FQDESV (reference sequence). The CDR3 loop spans 13 amino acids. CDR3 sequence (DNA): TGTGCCAACAGCCCGGACAGGGGGCGAGAGCAGTACTTC. Encoded protein: CANSPDRGREQYF. The full variable domain, with the rest looked up from reference TRBV11-1 and TRBJ2-7, is EAEVAQSPRYKITEKSQAVAFWCDPISGHATLYWYRQILGQGPELLVQFQDESVVDDSQLPKDRFSAERLKGVDSTLKIQPAELGDSAMYLCANSPDRGREQYFGPGTRLTVT.

This sequence joins TRBV18 and TRBJ2-5; a weak D match, TRBD2 (6 bases). Trimming shortened V by 0 bases and J by 5 bases, and 16 bases separated the two germline ends. The CDR3 runs 16 residues. Germline CDR1 is KGHSH and CDR2 is LQKENI. Here the CDR3 reads CASSPPGLTSGETQYF. The CDR3 DNA reads as TGTGCCAGCTCACCACCCGGACTAACCAGTGGCGAGACCCAGTACTTC. Full variable domain (missing parts from reference TRBV18 and TRBJ2-5): NAGVMQNPRHLVRRRGQEARLRCSPMKGHSHVYWYRQLPEEGLKFMVYLQKENIIDESGMPKERFSAEFPKEGPSILRIQQVVRGDSAAYFCASSPPGLTSGETQYFGPGTRLLVL.

J is TRBJ2-3 and V is TRBV13; tentatively, D is TRBD2 (5 bases). Germline V lookup: CDR1 PRHDT, CDR2 FYEKMQ (reference sequence). This CDR3 region has 15 residues. V was pared by 1 base and J by 2 bases, with 10 bases between. In DNA, the CDR3 is TGTGCCAGCAGCTTAGCCGGGGTTAACACAGATACGCAGTATTTT. Translated: CASSLAGVNTDTQYF.

The chain links TRBV6-1 to TRBJ1-2; maybe TRBD1 (5 bases). V lost 7 bases, J lost 3 bases, and 18 bases lay in between. The germline CDR1 and CDR2 sequences are MNHNS and SASEGT. This CDR3 region has 15 residues. The CDR3, as DNA: TGTGCCAGCAACCGGTCCCCGACGGGGGACTATGGCTACACCTTC. Translating it yields CASNRSPTGDYGYTF.

The V gene is TRBV28, the J gene TRBJ2-3; 9 nucleotides align to TRBD2. Germline V gives CDR1 MDHEN, CDR2 SYDVKM. This CDR3 spans 17 amino acids. V lost 5 bases to trimming and J lost 1 base; unmatched junction nucleotides: 10. The chain's CDR3 is CASSLSKWTSGTDTQYF. The CDR3 DNA follows: TGTGCCAGCAGTCTCTCCAAATGGACTAGCGGCACAGATACGCAGTATTTT.

The chain combines TRBV14 with TRBJ2-5; TRBD2 is a possible D gene (5 bases). The CDR3 is 15 residues long. V lost 1 base and J lost 4, with 13 bases in between. Germline values: CDR1 SGHDN, CDR2 FVKESK. The CDR3 DNA reads TGTGCCAGCAGCCAAGTTCACGAGGGTTCAGAGACCCAGTACTTC. It codes for CASSQVHEGSETQYF.